This passage covers 31 T cell receptor beta chains from one sample sequenced in a study of T cell responses to AZD1222 COVID-19 vaccine. Some clones are missing from TCRdb's copy, which holds only in-frame ones; the method was immunoSEQ multiplex PCR. The specimen's table records around 150,000 clones. Sequences were obtained from peripheral blood. Receptors were obtained from an adult in good health.

The V and J genes are TRBV3-1 (or the pseudogene TRBV3-2) and TRBJ2-4; D call uncertain. Germline-derived CDR1 and CDR2 are LGHDT and YNNKEL (reference sequence). Trimming took 0 bases from V and 2 from J, leaving 20 bases between them. CDR3 size: 19 residues. The CDR3 protein is CASSQERLRGRLSKNIQYF. DNA of the CDR3: TGTGCCAGCAGCCAAGAGCGCCTCAGAGGCAGGCTATCCAAAAACATTCAGTACTTC.

The CDR3 reads CASSQDGTVFNQPQHF. The CDR3 region has the DNA TGCGCCAGCAGCCAAGATGGAACGGTGTTTAATCAGCCCCAGCATTTT. The chain links TRBV4-1 to TRBJ1-5; D not certain. The CDR3 is made up of 16 amino acids. V lost 0 bases, J lost 4 bases, and 13 bases lay in between. Per germline, CDR1 MGHRA and CDR2 YSYEKL.

The V gene is TRBV7-2, the J gene TRBJ1-2; D is uncertain. The CDR3 consists of 14 residues. V was clipped by 1 base and J by 2 bases, with 8 bases between them. Germline lookup yields CDR1 SGHTA and CDR2 FQGNSA. The CDR3 protein is CASSLGRVNYGYTF. The CDR3 bases are TGTGCCAGCAGCTTAGGGCGGGTAAACTATGGCTACACCTTC.

The J gene is TRBJ1-4, the V gene TRBV19, with 7 bases matching TRBD1. The length of the CDR3 is 13 residues. Trimming at V came to 6 bases and at J to 4 bases, leaving 2 bases not matched to a gene. The V gene's germline CDR1 is LNHDA and CDR2 SQIVND (reference sequence). The CDR3 nucleotides read TGTGCCAGTAGGGACAGGCTTAATGAAAAACTGTTTTTT. Encoded protein: CASRDRLNEKLFF. Filled out from reference TRBV19 and TRBJ1-4, the complete variable domain reads DGGITQSPKYLFRKEGQNVTLSCEQNLNHDAMYWYRQDPGQGLRLIYYSQIVNDFQKGDIAEGYSVSREKKESFPLTVTSAQKNPTAFYLCASRDRLNEKLFFGSGTQLSVL.

V is TRBV3-1 (or the pseudogene TRBV3-2) and J is TRBJ2-7; D remains unclear. V lost 1 base and J 1 base, leaving 8 bases between the germline ends. The CDR3 has 14 residues. Germline CDR1 LGHDT, CDR2 YNNKEL (reference sequence). The CDR3 DNA reads TGTGCCAGCAGCCAAGTACTTCAGTCCTACGAGCAGTACTTC. Protein sequence: CASSQVLQSYEQYF.

The rearrangement uses TRBV19 and TRBJ2-7; 7 bases line up with TRBD2. The CDR3 contains 13 residues. CDR1 is LNHDA and CDR2 is SQIVND in the germline V gene (reference sequence). V dropped 5 bases and J dropped 3; count of bases not matched to a gene: 4. The CDR3 region has the DNA TGTGCCAGTAGTTGGAGCGGGGACTACGAGCAGTACTTC. It codes for CASSWSGDYEQYF.

This chain joins TRBV19 and TRBJ2-1; 7 bases line up with TRBD2. V lost 1 base to trimming and J lost 0 bases; unmatched junction nucleotides: 0. CDR3 length: 15 amino acids. Germline loops: CDR1 LNHDA, CDR2 SQIVND (reference sequence). CDR3 protein: CASSIAGGSYNEQFF. The CDR3 nucleotides read TGTGCCAGTAGTATAGCGGGGGGCTCCTACAATGAGCAGTTCTTC.

This sequence joins TRBV7-8 and TRBJ2-7; a weak D match, TRBD2 (5 bases). V gave up 5 bases and J gave up 2 bases, with 13 bases separating them. Germline assignment: CDR1 SGHVS and CDR2 FQNEAQ. The CDR3 loop spans 14 amino acids. CDR3 DNA sequence: TGTGCCAGCAGCATACTCGGGGTGGCCTACGAGCAGTACTTC. Translating it yields CASSILGVAYEQYF.

The rearrangement joins TRBV15 to TRBJ1-6, with D hard to call. V dropped 0 bases and J dropped 7 bases, with 7 bases sitting between them. CDR3 length: 14 amino acids. Germline CDR1 and CDR2: LNHNV and YYDKDF (reference sequence). The CDR3 protein is CATSRDPGNSPLHF. As DNA, the CDR3 is TGTGCCACCAGCAGAGATCCCGGAAATTCACCCCTCCACTTT.

The chain uses TRBV29-1 and TRBJ2-1; tentatively, D is TRBD1 or TRBD2 (5 bases each). The CDR3 covers 17 residues. V was cut by 0 bases and J by 0 bases, with 15 bases left in between. The germline V gene has CDR1 SQVTM and CDR2 ANQGSEA. The CDR3 loop is CSVEDLKSGTSYNEQFF. The CDR3 nucleotides read TGCAGCGTTGAAGATCTTAAATCCGGGACCTCCTACAATGAGCAGTTCTTC.

The chain recombines TRBV28 with TRBJ1-3, with D maybe TRBD1 (5 bases). Trimming pared 3 bases from V and 2 bases from J, leaving 8 bases between. The CDR3 contains 14 residues. The germline V gene encodes CDR1 MDHEN and CDR2 SYDVKM. CDR3 in DNA: TGTGCCAGCAGTTTCCAGGGCGCTGGAAACACCATATATTTT. This encodes CASSFQGAGNTIYF.

About this clone: The sample contains more than one DNA sequence encoding this CDR3. V gene TRBV18 combines with J gene TRBJ1-1; possibly TRBD1 for D (5 bases). The CDR3 has 14 residues. Trimming stripped 1 base from V and 4 bases from J, with 10 bases between. Germline CDR1 KGHSH, CDR2 LQKENI. As DNA, the CDR3 is TGTGCCAGCTCACCACGGGGGGTCGTCACTGAAGCTTTCTTT. It encodes CASSPRGVVTEAFF.

The chain is built from TRBV6-5 and TRBJ1-3; maybe TRBD1 (6 bases). This CDR3 region has 15 residues. CDR1 and CDR2 (germline): MNHEY, SVGAGI. V lost 6 bases, J lost 6 bases, and 18 bases lay in between. The CDR3 DNA reads as TGTGCCAGCAGCCCCCATGGACAGTATGTAAACACCATATATTTT. Translating gives CASSPHGQYVNTIYF.

This chain links TRBV4-3 with TRBJ2-1; 8 nucleotides align to TRBD2. The junction had 9 bases not matched to a gene; V was cut back by 0 bases and J by 2 bases. Germline V gene sequence: CDR1 LGHNA, CDR2 YSLEER. CDR3 length: 18 amino acids. DNA for the CDR3: TGCGCCAGCAGCCAAGATTATCGAGCGGGGGCCCCCTACAATGAGCAGTTCTTC. Its translation: CASSQDYRAGAPYNEQFF.

The rearrangement joins TRBV6-1 to TRBJ1-1, with a tentative D call TRBD1 (6 bases). V was clipped by 2 bases and J by 2 bases, with 21 bases between them. CDR1 and CDR2 from the germline V gene are MNHNS and SASEGT. CDR3 length equals 18 residues. The CDR3 sequence is CASSELVWAGATNTEAFF. In DNA, the CDR3 is TGTGCCAGCAGTGAATTGGTTTGGGCAGGGGCCACCAACACTGAAGCTTTCTTT.

V and J are TRBV5-6 and TRBJ2-3; the D gene is possibly TRBD2 (6 bases). V lost 1 base to trimming and J lost 2 bases, with 14 bases between them. The CDR3 totals 16 residues. Germline assignment: CDR1 SGHDT and CDR2 YYEEEE. The CDR3 reads CASSLITGGFTDTQYF. The DNA of the CDR3 is TGTGCCAGCAGCTTGATCACCGGGGGATTCACAGATACGCAGTATTTT. The full variable domain, completed using reference TRBV5-6 and TRBJ2-3, is DAGVTQSPTHLIKTRGQQVTLRCSPKSGHDTVSWYQQALGQGPQFIFQYYEEEERQRGNFPDRFSGHQFPNYSSELNVNALLLGDSALYLCASSLITGGFTDTQYFGPGTRLTVL.

The chain couples TRBV25-1 to TRBJ1-6, with TRBD1 identical over 8 bases. Germline loops: CDR1 MGHDK, CDR2 SYGVNS. The length of the CDR3 is 13 residues. The ends lost 5 bases at V and 10 bases at J; junction bases unmatched: 4. CDR3 sequence: CASSKTGVSPLHF. Written as DNA, the CDR3 is TGTGCCAGCAGTAAGACAGGGGTATCACCCCTCCACTTT.

The chain combines TRBV15 with TRBJ2-5, with D unclear. The CDR3 runs 15 residues. The germline V gene encodes CDR1 LNHNV and CDR2 YYDKDF (reference sequence). Trimming left V 0 bases short and J 2 bases short, with 10 bases between. CDR3 loop: CATSRDGMGQETQYF. Here the CDR3 DNA reads TGTGCCACCAGCAGAGATGGGATGGGGCAAGAGACCCAGTACTTC.

V is TRBV9 and J is TRBJ2-2; D unclear. Germline CDR1 and CDR2: SGDLS and YYNGEE. Trimming removed 0 bases at V and 6 bases at J, with 6 bases between. The CDR3 has 13 residues. DNA for the CDR3: TGTGCCAGCAGCGTAGAGGTCGCCGGGGAGCTGTTTTTT. Protein: CASSVEVAGELFF.

The chain couples TRBV5-1 to TRBJ2-5, with D perhaps TRBD2 (6 bases). The V end lost 0 bases, the J end lost 7 bases, and 22 bases lay between the germline ends. This CDR3 spans 17 amino acids. Germline V gives CDR1 SGHRS, CDR2 YFSETQ. The CDR3 DNA reads as TGCGCCAGCAGCTTGGTTCCGTCTGGCGGGACGTCCGGGACCCAGTACTTC. The encoded protein is CASSLVPSGGTSGTQYF.

J is TRBJ2-3 and V is TRBV5-1; tentative D call: TRBD2 (7 bases). Trimming stripped 2 bases from V and 1 base from J, with 11 bases between. There are 15 residues in the CDR3. Germline values: CDR1 SGHRS, CDR2 YFSETQ. CDR3 nucleotides: TGCGCCAGCAGCTTCGAGGGGGGGCGCACAGATACGCAGTATTTT. Translation: CASSFEGGRTDTQYF. Complete variable domain (other parts from reference TRBV5-1 and TRBJ2-3): KAGVTQTPRYLIKTRGQQVTLSCSPISGHRSVSWYQQTPGQGLQFLFEYFSETQRNKGNFPGRFSGRQFSNSRSEMNVSTLELGDSALYLCASSFEGGRTDTQYFGPGTRLTVL.

V and J are TRBV7-2 and TRBJ2-5, with 14 bases identical to TRBD2. The germline gives CDR1 SGHTA, CDR2 FQGNSA. The CDR3 contains 19 residues. Unmatched junction bases numbered 13, after V lost 5 bases and J lost 2 bases. This CDR3 reads CASSKGLAGAAAQQETQYF. CDR3 coding DNA: TGTGCCAGCAGCAAGGGACTAGCGGGGGCCGCAGCCCAACAAGAGACCCAGTACTTC.

The rearrangement joins TRBV7-2 to TRBJ2-2; D gene ambiguous. The CDR3 spans 15 residues. Germline assignment: CDR1 SGHTA and CDR2 FQGNSA. V lost 1 base and J 5 bases, leaving 11 bases between the germline ends. The chain's CDR3 is CASSLEGVRTGELFF. The CDR3, as DNA: TGTGCCAGCAGCTTAGAAGGCGTTCGGACCGGGGAGCTGTTTTTT.

The chain recombines TRBV5-1 with TRBJ2-7, with D unresolved. The CDR3 loop spans 15 amino acids. The germline CDR1 and CDR2 sequences are SGHRS and YFSETQ. Trimming took off 4 bases at V and 0 bases at J, with 14 bases between the two ends. For the CDR3, the DNA is TGCGCCAGCAGCGCTGAACGGCCGAGCTCCTACGAGCAGTACTTC. Its protein product is CASSAERPSSYEQYF.

The chain recombines TRBV19 with TRBJ2-7; 9 bases are shared with TRBD1. The CDR3 consists of 15 residues. The V and J ends lost 5 bases and 3 bases, in that order; junction bases with no gene match: 8. Per germline, CDR1 LNHDA and CDR2 SQIVND (reference sequence). CDR3 in DNA: TGTGCCAGTAGTGGTGCGACAGGGGGAAACTACGAGCAGTACTTC. It codes for CASSGATGGNYEQYF. Filled out from reference TRBV19 and TRBJ2-7, the complete variable domain reads DGGITQSPKYLFRKEGQNVTLSCEQNLNHDAMYWYRQDPGQGLRLIYYSQIVNDFQKGDIAEGYSVSREKKESFPLTVTSAQKNPTAFYLCASSGATGGNYEQYFGPGTRLTVT.

This chain links TRBV12-5 with TRBJ2-7; 11 bases agree with TRBD1. Trimming cost V 0 bases and J 1 base; bases outside gene matches: 8. The CDR3 contains 18 residues. Germline V gene data show CDR1 as LGHNT and CDR2 as FRNRAP. In DNA form, the CDR3 reads TGTGCTAGTGGTTTGGTACTTTTCGGACAGGGGGCATCCTACGAGCAGTACTTC. This sequence encodes CASGLVLFGQGASYEQYF.

V and J are TRBV7-9 and TRBJ1-2, with TRBD1 as a possible D gene (5 bases). The CDR3 loop spans 14 amino acids. Germline-derived CDR1 and CDR2 are SEHNR and FQNEAQ (reference sequence). Trimming shortened V by 0 bases and J by 4 bases, and 9 bases separated the two germline ends. The CDR3 reads CASSLAAQGYGYTF. The CDR3 DNA follows: TGTGCCAGCAGCTTAGCGGCGCAGGGCTATGGCTACACCTTC.

The V call is TRBV9, the J call TRBJ1-2; D unresolved. V was trimmed by 3 bases and J by 4 bases, leaving 7 bases between them. Looked up from germline, CDR1 is SGDLS and CDR2 is YYNGEE. CDR3 length equals 12 residues. CDR3 in DNA: TGTGCCAGCAGCGAACCATTCTATGGCTACACCTTC. Translating it yields CASSEPFYGYTF.

The V call is TRBV12-5, the J call TRBJ1-1; 8 nucleotides agree with TRBD1. Losses at the gene ends were 0 bases for V and 3 bases for J; bases not matched to a gene: 9. CDR1 LGHNT and CDR2 FRNRAP come from the germline V gene. The CDR3 totals 17 residues. CDR3 residues: CASGLVHAGGADTEAFF. CDR3 coding DNA: TGTGCTAGTGGTTTGGTCCACGCAGGGGGCGCGGACACTGAAGCTTTCTTT.

V and J are TRBV5-1 and TRBJ1-1, with D possibly matching TRBD1 (6 bases). The CDR3 has 14 amino acids. Germline CDR1 is SGHRS and CDR2 is YFSETQ. Trimming shortened V by 0 bases and J by 5 bases, and 11 bases separated the two germline ends. CDR3 bases: TGCGCCAGCAGCTTGGGCGACAGGTCGACTGAAGCTTTCTTT. This gives the protein CASSLGDRSTEAFF.

CDR3 sequence reads: CASIFRPGELNQPQHF. The CDR3 coding sequence is TGTGCCAGCATCTTCAGGCCGGGGGAACTCAATCAGCCCCAGCATTTT. J is TRBJ1-5 and V is TRBV28, with a weak D call TRBD1 (5 bases). Per the germline V gene, CDR1 is MDHEN and CDR2 is SYDVKM. CDR3 size: 16 residues. Trimming cost V 7 bases and J 3 bases, with 19 bases left between them.